Here is one T cell receptor beta chain with its context. This sample was included in a study of control samples from healthy donors and cancer patients. The junction had 5 bases not matched to a gene; V was cut back by 2 bases and J by 4 bases. Germline assignment: CDR1 MNHEY and CDR2 SMNVEV (reference sequence). CDR3 length: 14 amino acids. Sequenced by immunoSEQ multiplex PCR; TCRdb stores in-frame clones only, minus some. The sample holds approximately 150,000 clones, roughly 95% seen once. The sequence came from a woman aged 25-40 years in good health. The chain recombines TRBV27 with TRBJ2-7, with TRBD2 matching over 7 bases. The material sequenced was blood. Written as DNA, the CDR3 is TGTGCCAGCAGTTTACGGACTAGAGCGTACGAGCAGTACTTC. Protein sequence: CASSLRTRAYEQYF.